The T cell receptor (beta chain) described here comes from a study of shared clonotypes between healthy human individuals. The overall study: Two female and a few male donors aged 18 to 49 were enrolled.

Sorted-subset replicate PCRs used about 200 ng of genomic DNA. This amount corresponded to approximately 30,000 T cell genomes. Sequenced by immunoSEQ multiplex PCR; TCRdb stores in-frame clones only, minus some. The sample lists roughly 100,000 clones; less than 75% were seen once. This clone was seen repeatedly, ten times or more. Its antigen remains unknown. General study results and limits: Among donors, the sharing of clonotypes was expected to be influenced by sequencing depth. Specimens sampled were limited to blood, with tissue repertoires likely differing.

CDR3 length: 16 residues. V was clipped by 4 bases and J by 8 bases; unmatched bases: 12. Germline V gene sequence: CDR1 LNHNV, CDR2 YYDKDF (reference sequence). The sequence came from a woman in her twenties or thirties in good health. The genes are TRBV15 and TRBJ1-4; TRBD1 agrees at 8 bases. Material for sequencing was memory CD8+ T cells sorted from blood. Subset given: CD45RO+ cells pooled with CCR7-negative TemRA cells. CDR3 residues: CATSTAQGQGGEKLFF. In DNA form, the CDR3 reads TGTGCCACCAGCACTGCGCAAGGACAGGGAGGCGAAAAACTGTTTTTT. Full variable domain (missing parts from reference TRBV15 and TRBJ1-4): DAMVIQNPRYQVTQFGKPVTLSCSQTLNHNVMYWYQQKSSQAPKLLFHYYDKDFNNEADTPDNFQSRRPNTSFCFLDIRSPGLGDTAMYLCATSTAQGQGGEKLFFGSGTQLSVL.